The 2 T cell receptor beta chains below come from one sample, sequenced in a study of shared clonotypes between healthy human individuals. Measured with immunoSEQ multiplex PCR; TCRdb has only the in-frame clones, and not every one. The data contain hundreds of thousands of clones, 90% to 97% of them seen just once; the ten biggest clones take up 0.11%. Terminally differentiated effector memory CD45RA+ cells were excluded by CCR7 positive selection of CD45RO-negative cells. What was sequenced was naive CD8+ T cells sorted from blood. These receptor sequences come from a woman aged 25 to 39 in good health.

The rearrangement links TRBV28 to TRBJ1-5; D perhaps matches TRBD1 (5 bases). Per the germline V gene, CDR1 is MDHEN and CDR2 is SYDVKM. This CDR3 comprises 16 residues. Between the trimmed V and J ends, which lost 5 bases and 7 bases, there was a span of 21 bases. The CDR3 region is CASSNQLEGLNQPQHF. The CDR3, as DNA: TGTGCCAGCAGTAACCAACTTGAGGGGCTGAACCAGCCCCAGCATTTT.

The chain has TRBV13 and TRBJ2-3; the D is unclear. Germline assignment: CDR1 PRHDT and CDR2 FYEKMQ (reference sequence). The CDR3 extends over 14 amino acids. Trimming cost V 4 bases and J 4 bases, with 12 bases left between them. For the CDR3, the DNA is TGTGCCAGCAGCTCAACGGATACCCCAGATACGCAGTATTTT. This gives the protein CASSSTDTPDTQYF.